The 7 T cell receptor beta chains presented below share a single source sample, sequenced in a study of early T cells in non-severe SARS-CoV-2 infection. MiXCR, applied by TCRdb to the 5' RACE reads, yields one record per CDR3 protein. Of 50,000 to 60,000 distinct CDR3 sequences listed, about 5.9% are singletons. The sequenced sample was whole blood. Receptors were obtained from an adult who was a healthcare worker with PCR-confirmed SARS-CoV-2 infection or an uninfected control (not recorded which).

A few counts support this clonotype. The chain couples TRBV5-1 to TRBJ1-1; no firm D call. CDR1 is SGHRS, CDR2 YFSETQ, per germline. Between the trimmed V and J ends, which lost 0 bases and 1 base, there was a span of 7 bases. The CDR3 loop spans 14 amino acids. This CDR3 reads CASSLDGGNTEAFF. In nucleotides, the CDR3 is TGCGCCAGCAGCTTGGATGGCGGGAACACTGAAGCTTTCTTT. The variable domain in full, completed from reference TRBV5-1 and TRBJ1-1, reads KAGVTQTPRYLIKTRGQQVTLSCSPISGHRSVSWYQQTPGQGLQFLFEYFSETQRNKGNFPGRFSGRQFSNSRSEMNVSTLELGDSALYLCASSLDGGNTEAFFGQGTRLTVV.

In its sample, this clonotype was seen many times. The chain combines TRBV5-6 with TRBJ1-1; D is undetermined. Germline loops: CDR1 SGHDT, CDR2 YYEEEE. This CDR3 region has 15 residues. V was trimmed by 2 bases and J by 1 base, leaving 12 bases between them. CDR3: CASSFPHRKNTEAFF. For the CDR3, the DNA is TGTGCCAGCAGCTTTCCACACAGAAAGAACACTGAAGCTTTCTTT.

This clonotype appeared many times. This rearrangement joins TRBV6-2 or TRBV6-3 to TRBJ2-7, with D hard to call. Germline V lookup: CDR1 MNHEY, CDR2 SVGEGT. V gave up 4 bases and J gave up 6 bases, with 10 bases separating them. This CDR3 has 12 amino acids. This CDR3 is CASSFHPREQYF. The CDR3 DNA reads TGTGCCAGCAGTTTCCACCCGCGCGAGCAGTACTTC.

The sample holds many counts of this clonotype. This sequence joins TRBV6-5 and TRBJ2-2; D not certain. V was shortened by 2 bases and J by 1 base, with 8 bases between the two germline ends. The CDR3 runs to 15 residues. Germline V gene sequence: CDR1 MNHEY, CDR2 SVGAGI. CDR3 sequence reads: CASSYSNRNTGELFF. The CDR3 DNA is TGTGCCAGCAGTTACAGTAACAGGAACACCGGGGAGCTGTTTTTT.

V is TRBV6-6 and J is TRBJ1-6, with 9 bases that match TRBD1. This CDR3 contains 16 residues. J lost 9 bases, V lost 1 base, and 7 bases had no gene match. The V gene's germline CDR1 is MNHNY and CDR2 SVGAGI (reference sequence). CDR3 bases: TGTGCCAGCAGTTACTATGGGGACAGGGCAAGTTCACCCCTCCACTTT. This encodes CASSYYGDRASSPLHF.

This clonotype has a count of ten or more. The chain links TRBV20-1 to TRBJ1-6, with D tentatively TRBD1 (5 bases). The germline V gene encodes CDR1 DFQATT and CDR2 SNEGSKA (reference sequence). Trimming took off 1 base at V and 0 bases at J, with 10 bases between the two ends. The CDR3 contains 16 residues. CDR3 nucleotide sequence: TGCAGTGCTAGAGTCCATGGGGGCTCCTATAATTCACCCCTCCACTTT. Protein: CSARVHGGSYNSPLHF.

This clonotype was observed at least ten times. J is TRBJ2-3 and V is TRBV7-9; a weak D match, TRBD2 (5 bases). CDR3 length equals 18 residues. The germline V gene encodes CDR1 SEHNR and CDR2 FQNEAQ (reference sequence). Deletions cut 5 bases from V and 0 bases from J, with 21 bases between. CDR3 nucleotides: TGTGCCAGCAGCCCGCCCCCAACGAGACTACATAGCACAGATACGCAGTATTTT. Translated, it gives CASSPPPTRLHSTDTQYF. Combining the CDR3 with reference TRBV7-9 and TRBJ2-3 gives the whole variable domain DTGVSQNPRHKITKRGQNVTFRCDPISEHNRLYWYRQTLGQGPEFLTYFQNEAQLEKSRLLSDRFSAERPKGSFSTLEIQRTEQGDSAMYLCASSPPPTRLHSTDTQYFGPGTRLTVL.